The 21 T cell receptor beta chains in this list originate from one sample, sequenced in a study of cytomegalovirus exposure and HLA in healthy donors. Primers included in the PCR were 60 Vbeta and 13 Jbeta primers. TCRdb keeps only in-frame clones here, not all; method: immunoSEQ multiplex PCR. The data hold about 190,000 clones, with about 81% observed a single time. Sequenced input: PBMCs. These receptor sequences come from a young man in good health and CMV-seropositive.

V usage is TRBV6-5 and J usage is TRBJ2-2; D is possibly TRBD1 (6 bases). The CDR3 has 13 residues. V lost 11 bases, J lost 5 bases, and 15 bases lay in between. Germline V gene sequence: CDR1 MNHEY, CDR2 SVGAGI. CDR3 nucleotide sequence: TGTGCCGTCCTTACCACAGGGACCGGGGAGCTGTTTTTT. Amino acids: CAVLTTGTGELFF.

The chain has TRBV9 and TRBJ2-7; maybe TRBD2 (6 bases). V lost 0 bases and J 4 bases, leaving 17 bases between the germline ends. Germline CDR1 reads SGDLS; CDR2 reads YYNGEE. The CDR3 contains 16 residues. CDR3 protein: CASSVGTTPSLYEQYF. In DNA form, the CDR3 reads TGTGCCAGCAGCGTAGGGACTACCCCCTCCCTATACGAGCAGTACTTC.

V and J are TRBV27 and TRBJ2-5, with TRBD2 matching 9 bases. Germline CDR1 MNHEY, CDR2 SMNVEV (reference sequence). J gave up 3 bases and V 4 bases, and 9 bases lay outside the gene matches. The CDR3 totals 16 residues. The DNA for the CDR3 is TGTGCCAGCAGTTCTATGGCGGGAGGGCGGAAAGAGACCCAGTACTTC. It is translated as CASSSMAGGRKETQYF.

The chain couples TRBV7-3 to TRBJ2-5; possible D gene TRBD2, 6 bases. In germline, CDR1 is SGHTA, CDR2 FQGTGA. This CDR3 is 15 amino acids long. Deletions cut 1 base from V and 5 bases from J, with 14 bases between. CDR3: CASSLRAGSRETQYF. The DNA for the CDR3 is TGTGCCAGCAGCTTAAGGGCCGGGAGCCGTGAGACCCAGTACTTC.

J is TRBJ2-5 and V is TRBV23-1; 11 positions match TRBD1. TRBV23-1 is designated an ORF whose function remains uncertain. The CDR3 is 14 residues long. The V segment lost 7 bases and the J segment 5 bases; nucleotides outside the gene matches: 6. CDR3 DNA sequence: TGCGCCAGCACCCCGGGACAGGGGGAGGAGACCCAGTACTTC. Its protein is CASTPGQGEETQYF.

V is TRBV23-1 and J is TRBJ2-3; TRBD2 might be the D (6 bases). TRBV23-1 has ORF status, its function being uncertain. V was clipped by 7 bases and J by 2 bases, with 16 bases between them. CDR3 length: 15 amino acids. CDR3 sequence: CASTPGGLVTDTQYF. CDR3 in DNA: TGCGCCAGCACCCCTGGGGGACTCGTCACAGATACGCAGTATTTT.

V is TRBV11-3 and J is TRBJ2-2; D ambiguous. The V and J ends lost 1 base and 3 bases respectively, with 6 bases between them. The CDR3 is 14 residues long. Germline loops: CDR1 SGHNT, CDR2 YENEEA. This chain's CDR3 is CASSLGIHTGELFF. The CDR3, as DNA: TGTGCCAGCAGCTTAGGTATCCACACCGGGGAGCTGTTTTTT.

The chain links TRBV28 to TRBJ1-5, with TRBD1 identical over 8 bases. The CDR3 contains 21 residues. V lost 6 bases to trimming and J lost 0 bases; unmatched junction nucleotides: 22. Germline CDR1 reads MDHEN; CDR2 reads SYDVKM. The DNA of the CDR3 is TGTGCCAGCAGCACCACCAAGCCGGGACAGGCCGGTGGGTATAGCAATCAGCCCCAGCATTTT. Its protein is CASSTTKPGQAGGYSNQPQHF.

The rearrangement joins TRBV5-1 to TRBJ1-2; 8 bases are shared with TRBD1. The CDR3 runs 15 residues. V shed 5 bases and J 4 bases; nucleotides not matched to a gene: 10. Germline CDR1 is SGHRS and CDR2 is YFSETQ. This chain's CDR3 is CASSEAGGGIYGYTF. In nucleotides, the CDR3 is TGCGCCAGCAGTGAGGCAGGGGGCGGTATCTATGGCTACACCTTC.

The V gene is TRBV6-5, the J gene TRBJ1-5; the D gene is possibly TRBD1 (5 bases). The CDR3 length is 13 residues. Trimming removed 5 bases at V and 7 bases at J, with 12 bases between. Germline CDR1 and CDR2: MNHEY and SVGAGI. The CDR3 loop is CASSPREGQPQHF. The CDR3 coding sequence is TGTGCCAGCAGTCCCCGGGAGGGGCAGCCCCAGCATTTT.

Details on this clone: Other DNA sequences in this sample translate to the same CDR3. The chain links TRBV11-2 to TRBJ1-3, with D unclear. Germline V CDR1 and CDR2: SGHAT, FQNNGV. The CDR3 contains 15 residues. Trimming cost V 1 base and J 1 base, with 8 bases left between them. The CDR3 sequence is CASSLVRGSGNTIYF. The CDR3, as DNA: TGTGCCAGCAGCTTAGTCCGCGGTTCTGGAAACACCATATATTTT.

This clone appeared a few times. V and J are TRBV30 and TRBJ2-3; 11 bases are a match to TRBD2. There are 14 residues in the CDR3. V lost 8 bases and J lost 5; bases outside the gene matches: 9. The germline V gene has CDR1 GTSNPN and CDR2 SVGIG (reference sequence). In DNA form, the CDR3 reads TGTGCCGAGGGGGTAGCGGGGGGGATAGATACGCAGTATTTT. It specifies CAEGVAGGIDTQYF.

The V call is TRBV7-9, the J call TRBJ2-7, with D maybe TRBD2 (5 bases). The CDR3 totals 19 residues. V was shortened by 4 bases and J by 1 base, with 26 bases between the two germline ends. The V gene's germline CDR1 is SEHNR and CDR2 FQNEAQ (reference sequence). DNA of the CDR3: TGTGCCAGCAGCTCATCCTCCCCAGGCCTCTATAGCGAGTCCTACGAGCAGTACTTC. Translating it yields CASSSSSPGLYSESYEQYF.

The chain is built from TRBV7-2 and TRBJ1-2; maybe TRBD1 (6 bases). Trimming took 5 bases from V and 0 from J, leaving 13 bases between them. The V gene's germline CDR1 is SGHTA and CDR2 FQGNSA. CDR3 length: 15 residues. CDR3 nucleotide sequence: TGTGCCAGCAGCAGTAAGACAGGCTCTAACTATGGCTACACCTTC. The encoded protein is CASSSKTGSNYGYTF.

The chain carries TRBV15 and TRBJ2-7; 9 bases are a match to TRBD1. Germline CDR1 reads LNHNV; CDR2 reads YYDKDF (reference sequence). The CDR3 covers 15 residues. Trimming removed 5 bases from V and 3 bases from J; junction bases left unmatched: 8. CDR3 nucleotide sequence: TGTGCCACCAGCCTGGGACAGGGCTCCCTCTACGAGCAGTACTTC. Translating it yields CATSLGQGSLYEQYF.

The chain uses TRBV29-1 and TRBJ1-6; 8 bases match TRBD1. The V segment lost 7 bases and the J segment 6 bases; nucleotides outside the gene matches: 5. CDR3 size: 13 residues. Germline V gene sequence: CDR1 SQVTM, CDR2 ANQGSEA. DNA for the CDR3: TGCAGCGCCGGACAGGGTAGTAATTCACCCCTCCACTTT. This codes for CSAGQGSNSPLHF.

The DNA of the CDR3 is TGCGCCAGCACCAGGGAAGGGGCGTACGAGCAGTACTTC. Translated: CASTREGAYEQYF. This chain links TRBV5-1 with TRBJ2-7, with D possibly being TRBD1 (5 bases). The V gene lost 6 bases and the J gene lost 4 bases, with 14 bases spanning the gap. The germline CDR1 and CDR2 sequences are SGHRS and YFSETQ. The CDR3 sequence is 13 residues long.

This chain uses TRBV19 with TRBJ1-5; 7 bases line up with TRBD1. V gave up 7 bases and J gave up 1 base; unmatched junction bases: 7. Per germline, CDR1 LNHDA and CDR2 SQIVND (reference sequence). This CDR3 has 15 residues. CDR3 coding DNA: TGTGCCAGTAAGACAGGGACAGAGAGCAATCAGCCCCAGCATTTT. Residues: CASKTGTESNQPQHF.

In regard to this clone: The junction and the germline gene differ at one end; a read error may be behind it. V is TRBV7-9 and J is TRBJ2-4; unclear D gene. The CDR3 spans 18 residues. Germline CDR1 is SEHNR and CDR2 is FQNEAQ (reference sequence). DNA for the CDR3: TGTTCCAGCAGCTTAATGCTTTTGGCAGGTCGGGCCAAAAACATTCAGTACTTC. This translates into CSSSLMLLAGRAKNIQYF.

V gene TRBV10-3 combines with J gene TRBJ2-3; 7 bases are a match to TRBD2. The CDR3 totals 14 residues. Germline V lookup: CDR1 ENHRY, CDR2 SYGVKD. The V and J ends lost 8 bases and 1 base, in that order; junction bases with no gene match: 6. The CDR3 nucleotides read TGTGCCATCGGGAGGGCCGGGGGCACAGATACGCAGTATTTT. It codes for CAIGRAGGTDTQYF.

The chain links TRBV13 to TRBJ2-7; 9 bases align to TRBD1. CDR3 length equals 14 residues. Germline trimming cut 3 bases from V and 5 bases from J; bases unmatched to any gene: 5. Germline CDR1 PRHDT, CDR2 FYEKMQ (reference sequence). The CDR3 DNA is TGTGCCAGCAGCTTGAGGACAGGGGTCCACGAGCAGTACTTC. Its translation: CASSLRTGVHEQYF.